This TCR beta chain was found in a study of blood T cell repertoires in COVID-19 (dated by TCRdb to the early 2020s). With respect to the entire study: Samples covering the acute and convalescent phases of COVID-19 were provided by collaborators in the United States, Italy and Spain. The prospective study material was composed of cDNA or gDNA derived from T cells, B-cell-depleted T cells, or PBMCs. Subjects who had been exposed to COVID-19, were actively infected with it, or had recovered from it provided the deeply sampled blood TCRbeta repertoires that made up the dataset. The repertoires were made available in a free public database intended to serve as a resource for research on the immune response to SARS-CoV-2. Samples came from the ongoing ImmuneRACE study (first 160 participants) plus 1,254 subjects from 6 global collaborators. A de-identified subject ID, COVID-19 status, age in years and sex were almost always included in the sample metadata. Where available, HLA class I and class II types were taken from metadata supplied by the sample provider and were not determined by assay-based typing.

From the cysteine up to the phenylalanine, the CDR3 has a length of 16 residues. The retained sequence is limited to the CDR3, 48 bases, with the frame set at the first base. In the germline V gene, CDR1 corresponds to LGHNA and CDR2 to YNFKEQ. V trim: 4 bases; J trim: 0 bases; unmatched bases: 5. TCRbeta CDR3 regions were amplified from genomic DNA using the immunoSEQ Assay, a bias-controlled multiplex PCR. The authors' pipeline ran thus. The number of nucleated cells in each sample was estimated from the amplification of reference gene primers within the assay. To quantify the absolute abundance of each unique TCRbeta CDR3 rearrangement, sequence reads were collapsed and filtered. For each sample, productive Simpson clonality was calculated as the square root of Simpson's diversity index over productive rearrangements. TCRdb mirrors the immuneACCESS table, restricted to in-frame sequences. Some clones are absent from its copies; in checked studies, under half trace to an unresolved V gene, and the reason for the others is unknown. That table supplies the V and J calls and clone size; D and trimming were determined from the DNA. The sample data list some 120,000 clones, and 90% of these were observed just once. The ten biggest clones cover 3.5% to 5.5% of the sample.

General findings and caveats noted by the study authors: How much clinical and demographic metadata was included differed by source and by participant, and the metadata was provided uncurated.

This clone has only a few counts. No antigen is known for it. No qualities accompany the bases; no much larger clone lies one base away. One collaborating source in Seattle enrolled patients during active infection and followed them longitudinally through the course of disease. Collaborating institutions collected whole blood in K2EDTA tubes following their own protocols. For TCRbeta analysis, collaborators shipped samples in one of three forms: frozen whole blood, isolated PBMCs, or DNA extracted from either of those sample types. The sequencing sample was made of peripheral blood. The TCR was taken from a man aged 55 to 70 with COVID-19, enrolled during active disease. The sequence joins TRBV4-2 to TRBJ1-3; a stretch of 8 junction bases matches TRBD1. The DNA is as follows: TGTGCCAGCAGCCCACGGGACAGGAGCTCTGGAAACACCATATATTTT. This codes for CASSPRDRSSGNTIYF.